The source of this TCR beta chain is a study of cytomegalovirus exposure and HLA in healthy donors. General study results and limits: Associated with cytomegalovirus, according to the listing, were 150 to 200 TCR beta chains. With high specificity and sensitivity, the classifier reportedly diagnosed cytomegalovirus status.

The length of the CDR3 is 14 residues. The germline gives CDR1 LGHNA, CDR2 YSLEER. V was cut by 2 bases and J by 4 bases, with 11 bases left in between. This PCR relied on a set of 60 Vbeta primers and 13 Jbeta primers. Per the authors' pipeline: An analysis that came later counted 60 million to 80 million unique TCR beta chains, 10 million to 11 million shared. Libraries were prepared by immunoSEQ multiplex PCR; TCRdb keeps only in-frame clonotypes and omits some of them. The V and J calls and clone size were taken over from that table, and D and trimming were inferred from the DNA. The repertoire holds 150,000 to 200,000 clones, 65% to 90% seen once, with roughly 2% in the top ten. Comments on this clone: The antigen is unknown.

The chain carries TRBV4-3 and TRBJ1-1; weak D call: TRBD1 (5 bases). The sequencing input was PBMCs. The receptor's source is a human donor in good health. This CDR3 is CASSQSGRGTEAFF. Here the CDR3 DNA reads TGCGCCAGCAGCCAATCCGGGAGGGGCACTGAAGCTTTCTTT.